This T cell receptor beta chain was retrieved from a study of T cell repertoires in cytomegalovirus infection. Study in general: Shared public TCR beta signatures pointed to both CMV infection and a matching HLA type. Whole-study results and caveats: The ex vivo response was dominated by HLA-C-restricted CMV-specific TCR beta clonotypes. Using cumulative public TCR beta family frequency, the authors identified those who carried CMV together with the relevant HLA.

TCRdb independently ran MiXCR on the reads; one entry per CDR3 protein. Here the sample spans around 300,000 distinct CDR3 sequences, 9.5% being singletons. About this clonotype: What it binds is unknown.

Unmatched junction bases numbered 11, after V lost 7 bases and J lost 8 bases. CDR1 MDHEN and CDR2 SYDVKM come from the germline V gene. This CDR3 is built from 15 residues. The J gene is TRBJ2-4, the V gene TRBV28; TRBD2 agrees at 10 bases. This receptor was identified in a human donor in good health (CMV status not recorded). Some clones in this sample may be carry-over from other donors' samples. Sequencing was carried out using PBMCs. The CDR3 region has the DNA TGTGCCAGCACCCGGGGACTAGCGACGTCGGACATTCAGTACTTC. It translates to CASTRGLATSDIQYF.